The rows below give T cell receptor beta chains drawn from one sample of a study of blood T cell repertoires in COVID-19. Assay: immunoSEQ multiplex PCR; the TCRdb copy retains only in-frame clones and omits some. The data show approximately 230,000 clones, about four fifths seen once. Sequences were obtained from peripheral blood. Receptor source: a man older than 75 with acute or convalescent COVID-19. CDR3s include the opening cysteine and the closing phenylalanine or tryptophan. D genes are given only for firm matches. Some rows have no size entry. The others give once, few or many, or a class for an expanded clone.

j_call clone_size v_call d_call cdr3_aa cdr3_nt
TRBJ1-2 . TRBV28 . CASSLGPRRGYTF TGTGCCAGCAGCTTGGGGCCGCGGCGGGGCTACACCTTC
TRBJ2-7 . TRBV5-6 TRBD1 CASSRQGPSYEQYF TGTGCCAGCAGCCGACAGGGCCCATCCTACGAGCAGTACTTC
TRBJ1-2 . TRBV7-3 TRBD1 CASSYTYNRGDYGYTF TGTGCCAGCAGCTACACCTACAACAGGGGAGACTATGGCTACACCTTC
TRBJ2-5 . TRBV19 TRBD2 CASSSGTRKFLDQETQYF TGTGCCAGTAGTTCCGGGACTAGGAAGTTTCTGGATCAAGAGACCCAGTACTTC
TRBJ2-3 . TRBV18 . CASSPPGRLADTQYF TGTGCCAGCTCACCACCAGGGAGGTTAGCAGATACGCAGTATTTT
TRBJ1-2 . TRBV7-9 . CASSYNGGVYGYTF TGTGCCAGCAGCTACAACGGAGGGGTCTATGGCTACACCTTC
TRBJ1-4 . TRBV2 TRBD1 CASAEQGAGEKLFF TGTGCCAGCGCCGAACAGGGGGCGGGTGAAAAACTGTTTTTT
TRBJ2-1 . TRBV30 TRBD1 CASEWLLRQGHEQFF TGTGCCTCCGAATGGCTTTTGAGACAGGGCCATGAGCAGTTCTTC
TRBJ1-2 . TRBV18 . CASSPGESGFYGYTF TGTGCCAGCTCACCAGGGGAGTCGGGATTCTATGGCTACACCTTC
TRBJ1-1 . TRBV7-2 . CASSLAGHVNTEAFF TGTGCCAGCAGCTTAGCGGGACATGTGAACACTGAAGCTTTCTTT
TRBJ1-4 . TRBV18 . CASSPRGPREKLFF TGTGCCAGCTCACCACGAGGTCCCCGGGAAAAACTGTTTTTT
TRBJ2-1 . TRBV9 TRBD2 CASSGGGPLGNEQFF TGTGCCAGCAGCGGCGGGGGGCCCCTTGGGAATGAGCAGTTCTTC
TRBJ1-2 . TRBV5-4 . CASSLQGNYGYTF TGTGCCAGCAGCTTGCAGGGTAACTATGGCTACACCTTC
TRBJ2-6 . TRBV6-6 . CASSYPGAGANVLTF TGTGCCAGCAGTTACCCCGGGGCTGGGGCCAACGTCCTGACTTTC
TRBJ2-2 once TRBV24-1 . CATQAGLTEGNGELFF TGTGCCACGCAGGCGGGCTTGACGGAGGGCAACGGGGAGCTGTTTTTT
TRBJ2-1 . TRBV19 TRBD1 CASSIIRGPNNEQFF TGTGCCAGTAGTATTATCAGGGGGCCGAACAATGAGCAGTTCTTC
TRBJ2-1 . TRBV4-2 TRBD2 CASSQGGLAGVGEQFF TGTGCCAGCAGCCAAGGGGGACTAGCGGGAGTTGGTGAGCAGTTCTTC
TRBJ1-1 . TRBV7-8 TRBD1 CASSSRTGGASEAFF TGTGCCAGCAGCTCGCGGACAGGGGGCGCCTCTGAAGCTTTCTTT
TRBJ1-6 once TRBV3-1/TRBV3-2 . CASGSSYNSPLHF TGTGCCAGCGGTAGCTCCTATAATTCACCCCTCCACTTT
TRBJ1-4 . TRBV6-5 . CASSIQEGKEKLFF TGTGCCAGCAGTATACAGGAGGGGAAGGAAAAACTGTTTTTT